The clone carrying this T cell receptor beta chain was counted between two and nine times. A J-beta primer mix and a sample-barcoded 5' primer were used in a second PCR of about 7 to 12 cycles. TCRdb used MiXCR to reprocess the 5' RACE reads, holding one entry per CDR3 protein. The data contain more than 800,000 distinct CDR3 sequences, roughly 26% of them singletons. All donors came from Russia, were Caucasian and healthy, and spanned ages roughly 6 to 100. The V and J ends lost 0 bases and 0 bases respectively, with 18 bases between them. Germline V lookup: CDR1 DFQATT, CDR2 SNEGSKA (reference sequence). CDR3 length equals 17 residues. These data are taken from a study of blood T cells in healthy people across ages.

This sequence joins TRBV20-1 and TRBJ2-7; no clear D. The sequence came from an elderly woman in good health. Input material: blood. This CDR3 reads CSARDRSIVLLSYEQYF. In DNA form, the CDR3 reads TGCAGTGCTAGAGATCGGAGCATTGTTCTCCTCTCCTACGAGCAGTACTTC.